These 29 T cell receptor beta chains were sequenced from one sample in a study of prognosis after radiotherapy for stage I lung cancer. Amplification of the TCR beta CDR3 (from genomic DNA) was done by two-round multiplex PCR. First-round PCR employed TRBV- and TRBJ-specific primers for each gene. TCRdb reanalysed the multiplex PCR reads using MiXCR and keeps one entry per CDR3 protein. The data show roughly 29,000 distinct CDR3 sequences, around a third seen once. The sample consisted of PBMCs, taken before or after stereotactic body radiation therapy (not recorded which). These receptors were taken from a donor aged 50 or older with non-small cell lung cancer.

Comment on this clonotype: The junction differs from germline at one of its ends, possibly a read error. CDR3 sequence: CASTHEPGKMPYGYTF. CDR3 coding DNA: TGTGCCAGCACTCATGAACCCGGGAAAATGCCTTATGGCTACACATTC. The chain couples TRBV12-3 or TRBV12-4 to TRBJ1-2; D uncertain. The CDR3 is 16 residues long.

Ten or more counts support this clonotype. J is TRBJ1-5 and V is TRBV19; unclear D gene. The germline CDR1 and CDR2 sequences are LNHDA and SQIVND (reference sequence). This CDR3 has 13 amino acids. Deletions cut 4 bases from V and 5 bases from J, with 9 bases between. The CDR3 sequence is CASSTTAYQPQHF. The CDR3 nucleotides are TGTGCCAGTAGTACAACAGCTTATCAGCCCCAGCATTTT.

The table lists this clonotype with many counts. The chain employs TRBV5-1 and TRBJ1-3, with 8 bases matching TRBD1. CDR3 length: 14 amino acids. In germline, CDR1 is SGHRS, CDR2 YFSETQ. After removal of 4 bases from V and 3 bases from J, the junction contained 3 bases not matched to a gene. CDR3 DNA sequence: TGCGCCAGCAGCCCGACAGGGGATGGAAACACCATATATTTT. Translation gives CASSPTGDGNTIYF.

This clonotype was found many times. The missing conserved phenylalanine or tryptophan at the end of this CDR3 makes a read error likely. The DNA is omitted, as the CDR3 cannot be located on it reliably, and the CDR3 follows TCRdb's listing. The chain joins TRBV29-1 to TRBJ1-3; TRBD1, the table's D call, lacks a check against the DNA. The CDR3 adds up to 10 amino acids, both ends counted. CDR1 is SQVTM and CDR2 is ANQGSEA in the germline V gene. The CDR3: CSVVLGLRNV.

This clonotype was detected many times. The V gene is TRBV6-1, the J gene TRBJ2-7, with TRBD1 matching over 8 bases. Germline CDR1 and CDR2: MNHNS and SASEGT. V shed 5 bases, J shed 2 bases, and the junction held 11 bases outside the gene matches. The CDR3 is made up of 16 amino acids. This CDR3 is CASSTNLGQGTYEQYF. The CDR3, as DNA: TGTGCCAGCAGTACTAATCTCGGACAGGGAACCTACGAGCAGTACTTC.

The sample holds many counts of this clonotype. The V gene is TRBV2, the J gene TRBJ1-5, with TRBD1 as a possible D gene (5 bases). The CDR3 is 13 residues long. Germline V CDR1 and CDR2: SNHLY, FYNNEI. V lost 4 bases and J 4 bases, leaving 8 bases between the germline ends. As DNA, the CDR3 is TGTGCCAGCAGTGTGGGGGGTAATCAGCCCCAGCATTTT. It encodes CASSVGGNQPQHF.

This clonotype was recorded at least ten times. The chain employs TRBV7-2 and TRBJ2-1, with 10 bases matching TRBD2. The CDR3 totals 16 residues. V lost 5 bases, J lost 9 bases, and 13 bases stayed unmatched. CDR1 is SGHTA, CDR2 FQGNSA, per germline. CDR3 sequence reads: CASSTLWSGRAVEQFF. DNA of the CDR3: TGTGCCAGCAGCACCCTTTGGAGCGGGAGGGCCGTTGAGCAGTTCTTC.

This clonotype showed up many times. Just one base apart from a much larger clone, this may be a read error. V is TRBV15 and J is TRBJ2-1; tentatively, D is TRBD1 (6 bases). Trimming took 5 bases from V and 8 from J, leaving 13 bases between them. The CDR3 is 13 residues long. From germline, CDR1 is LNHNV and CDR2 YYDKDF (reference sequence). The CDR3 DNA follows: TGTGCCACCAGCTCTCGGGCAGGGGATGAGCAGTTCTTC. Residues: CATSSRAGDEQFF.

This clonotype occurred many times. The chain couples TRBV27 to TRBJ2-3, with TRBD2 matching over 15 bases. The germline gives CDR1 MNHEY, CDR2 SMNVEV (reference sequence). With 4 bases clipped from V and 2 bases from J, the junction kept 7 bases outside the gene matches. This CDR3 region has 18 residues. The CDR3 DNA sequence: TGTGCCAGCAGTTCCCGGACTAGCGGGGGGGCCATCACAGATACGCAGTATTTT. It translates to CASSSRTSGGAITDTQYF.

The V gene is TRBV6-2 or TRBV6-3, the J gene TRBJ1-3; weak D call: TRBD1 (6 bases). V was pared by 5 bases and J by 1 base, with 18 bases between. Germline CDR1 reads MNHEY; CDR2 reads SVGEGT. The CDR3 length is 17 residues. CDR3 in amino acids: CASSLRQVLRSGNTIYF. The CDR3 region has the DNA TGTGCCAGCAGTCTCCGACAGGTCTTAAGATCTGGAAACACCATATATTTT.

This clonotype appeared once. The chain carries TRBV7-2 and TRBJ1-1; 9 bases are a match to TRBD1. The CDR3 length is 13 residues. CDR1 and CDR2 from the germline V gene are SGHTA and FQGNSA. V lost 4 bases, J lost 10 bases, and 7 bases stayed unmatched. The CDR3 loop reads CASSSSGTGLAFF. Here the CDR3 DNA reads TGTGCCAGCAGCTCCTCCGGGACAGGGTTAGCTTTCTTT.

V and J are TRBV6-5 and TRBJ1-5, with D possibly matching TRBD1 (6 bases). This CDR3 is 16 amino acids long. V shed 4 bases and J shed 2 bases, with 15 bases lying between them. Germline loops: CDR1 MNHEY, CDR2 SVGAGI. Here the CDR3 DNA reads TGTGCCAGCAGTTCCTCGGGAGGGGGAGGCAATCAGCCCCAGCATTTT. This codes for CASSSSGGGGNQPQHF.

Worth noting for this clonotype: This is likely an artifact of a read error, given a far larger clone one base away. This chain connects TRBV6-9 to TRBJ1-5; the D gene is possibly TRBD1 (5 bases). Between the trimmed V and J ends, which lost 4 bases and 2 bases, there was a span of 15 bases. The CDR3 consists of 16 residues. Germline loops: CDR1 MNHGY, CDR2 SVAAGI. The CDR3 DNA follows: TGTGCCAGCAGTTCCTGGGGGAGTCGGGGCAATCAGCCCCAGCATTTT. This codes for CASSSWGSRGNQPQHF.

The table lists this clonotype with many counts. The chain links TRBV6-1 to TRBJ1-6; D remains ambiguous. The CDR3 is made up of 13 amino acids. Trimming pared 3 bases from V and 10 bases from J, leaving 10 bases between. Germline V lookup: CDR1 MNHNS, CDR2 SASEGT. This chain's CDR3 is CASSDWEVSPLHF. Written as DNA, the CDR3 is TGTGCCAGCAGTGATTGGGAGGTATCACCCCTCCACTTT.

This clonotype occurred many times. The CDR3 DNA sequence: TGTGCCACCAGTGTGGGGCAAGAAGCTTTCTTT. It yields the protein CATSVGQEAFF. The chain uses TRBV24-1 and TRBJ1-1; D is possibly TRBD1 (5 bases). Germline V gives CDR1 KGHDR, CDR2 SFDVKD. The CDR3 consists of 11 residues. V lost 5 bases and J 8 bases, leaving 8 bases between the germline ends.

The sample holds many counts of this clonotype. One end of the junction does not line up with germline, which may come from a read error. The gene calls are TRBV10-3 and TRBJ1-3; 12 bases map to TRBD1. The CDR3 is made up of 15 amino acids. Germline CDR1 is ENHRY and CDR2 is SYGVKD. For the CDR3, the DNA is TGTGCCATCAGCGGGACAGGGGGCGGGTTGTCGTTGTTGGATTTT. Translating it yields CAISGTGGGLSLLDF.

The chain recombines TRBV7-8 with TRBJ2-3, with TRBD2 identical over 9 bases. The germline V gene encodes CDR1 SGHVS and CDR2 FQNEAQ. The CDR3 consists of 16 residues. Unmatched junction bases numbered 8, after V lost 2 bases and J lost 5 bases. The CDR3 spells CASSLFAGGVIDTQYF. The DNA for the CDR3 is TGTGCCAGCAGCTTATTTGCGGGAGGGGTAATAGATACGCAGTATTTT.

The table lists this clonotype with many counts. V usage is TRBV4-2 and J usage is TRBJ2-3; 15 bases map to TRBD2. The J segment lost 0 bases and the V segment lost 0 bases, leaving 4 bases of the junction unmatched. The CDR3 consists of 19 residues. Germline lookup yields CDR1 LGHNA and CDR2 YNFKEQ. The CDR3 DNA follows: TGTGCCAGCAGCCAAGAGGCGGGACTAGCGGGAGGTAGCACAGATACGCAGTATTTT. Amino acids: CASSQEAGLAGGSTDTQYF.

This clonotype was counted ten times or more. A much larger clone lies a single base off, so this may be a read error. The V gene is TRBV20-1, the J gene TRBJ2-1, with TRBD1 as a possible D gene (6 bases). This CDR3 is 16 amino acids long. V was shortened by 6 bases and J by 4 bases, with 22 bases between the two germline ends. The V gene's germline CDR1 is DFQATT and CDR2 SNEGSKA (reference sequence). In DNA, the CDR3 is TGCAGTGCCCCGCCCCCCTTCGAGGGGGTTTACAATGAGCAGTTCTTC. Translated, it gives CSAPPPFEGVYNEQFF.

This clonotype occurred many times. The V call is TRBV30, the J call TRBJ1-3; possibly TRBD1 for D (5 bases). The CDR3 is 13 amino acids. V lost 4 bases and J 3 bases, leaving 10 bases between the germline ends. Per germline, CDR1 GTSNPN and CDR2 SVGIG (reference sequence). CDR3 nucleotide sequence: TGTGCCTGGACCAGGGTGTATGGAAACACCATATATTTT. Translation gives CAWTRVYGNTIYF.

This clonotype has ten or more counts. The rearrangement uses TRBV2 and TRBJ2-3; D is perhaps TRBD2 (6 bases). Germline lookup yields CDR1 SNHLY and CDR2 FYNNEI. V lost 8 bases and J lost 2, with 14 bases in between. The CDR3 loop spans 14 amino acids. CDR3 DNA: TGTGCCAGCCGAGGGGACTTATACACAGATACGCAGTATTTT. Amino acids: CASRGDLYTDTQYF. Together with reference TRBV2 and TRBJ2-3, the CDR3 gives the full variable domain: EPEVTQTPSHQVTQMGQEVILRCVPISNHLYFYWYRQILGQKVEFLVSFYNNEISEKSEIFDDQFSVERPDGSNFTLKIRSTKLEDSAMYFCASRGDLYTDTQYFGPGTRLTVL.

This clonotype was seen many times. The chain combines TRBV20-1 with TRBJ2-7; D is possibly TRBD1 or TRBD2 (5 bases each). V shed 6 bases and J shed 3 bases, with 12 bases lying between them. In germline, CDR1 is DFQATT, CDR2 SNEGSKA (reference sequence). The CDR3 covers 12 residues. The CDR3 bases are TGCAGTGCCCCGGGACGGTTCTACGAGCAGTACTTC. Translating it yields CSAPGRFYEQYF.

In the case of this clonotype: A read error is likely here: a far larger clone is one base away. This chain joins TRBV6-5 and TRBJ1-6, with D perhaps matching TRBD1 (5 bases). Germline-derived CDR1 and CDR2 are MNHEY and SVGAGI. The CDR3 loop spans 14 amino acids. CDR3 loop: CVSSRDRKNSPLHF. CDR3 nucleotide sequence: TGTGTCAGCAGTCGGGACCGGAAAAATTCACCCCTCCACTTT.

This chain joins TRBV6-1 and TRBJ2-3, with no clear D. V was trimmed by 5 bases and J by 4 bases, leaving 16 bases between them. Per germline, CDR1 MNHNS and CDR2 SASEGT. The CDR3 length is 15 residues. Written as DNA, the CDR3 is TGTGCCAGCAGTCCCGGGTTGCAGCGCCCAGATACGCAGTATTTT. It specifies CASSPGLQRPDTQYF.

The genes are TRBV19 and TRBJ2-3; 8 nucleotides line up with TRBD2. Germline V gives CDR1 LNHDA, CDR2 SQIVND (reference sequence). This CDR3 contains 16 residues. V shed 5 bases, J shed 3 bases, and the junction held 10 bases outside the gene matches. DNA for the CDR3: TGTGCCAGTAGTCCAGGGACTAGGGGGGGAACAGATACGCAGTATTTT. It is translated as CASSPGTRGGTDTQYF.

The chain links TRBV7-2 to TRBJ2-1, with TRBD2 identical over 8 bases. Trimming cost V 7 bases and J 7 bases; bases outside gene matches: 12. This CDR3 region has 15 residues. From germline, CDR1 is SGHTA and CDR2 FQGNSA. Written as DNA, the CDR3 is TGTGCCAGCACCCACTCGAGCGGGAGTTGGAATGAGCAGTTCTTC. Translation: CASTHSSGSWNEQFF.

With regard to this clonotype: This clone may be a read error of a much larger clone one base away. This chain joins TRBV30 and TRBJ2-1; D ambiguous. This CDR3 contains 13 residues. CDR1 is GTSNPN, CDR2 SVGIG, per germline (reference sequence). Trimming removed 0 bases at V and 5 bases at J, with 8 bases between. In nucleotides, the CDR3 is TGTGCCTGGAGTGTATGTCTAGACAATGAGCAGTTCTTC. It is translated as CAWSVCLDNEQFF.

The sample holds one count of this clonotype. The chain employs TRBV6-4 and TRBJ2-3; D might be TRBD1 or TRBD2, each matching 5 bases. With 3 bases removed from V and 8 bases from J, the gap between germline ends came to 15 bases. Germline V CDR1 and CDR2: MRHNA, SNTAGT. This CDR3 is 14 amino acids long. CDR3 region: CASSDTTGTGTQYF. The CDR3 DNA reads TGTGCCAGCAGTGATACGACTGGGACCGGTACGCAGTATTTT.

This clonotype showed up just a few times. One base away lies a much larger clone, so this may be a sequencing read error. This chain uses TRBV3-1 with TRBJ1-6; D is possibly TRBD1 (6 bases). This CDR3 has 14 residues. The germline gives CDR1 LGHDT, CDR2 YNNKEL (reference sequence). Between the trimmed V and J ends, which lost 0 bases and 9 bases, there was a span of 9 bases. The CDR3 protein is CASSQDQGLSPLHF. CDR3 sequence (DNA): TGTGCCAGCAGCCAAGATCAGGGGCTTTCACCCCTCCACTTT.